Following are 17 T cell receptor beta chains from one sample sequenced in a study of cytomegalovirus exposure and HLA in healthy donors. TCRdb keeps only in-frame clones here, not all; method: immunoSEQ multiplex PCR. The repertoire holds fewer than 200,000 clones, approximately 89% seen once, with under 13% in the top ten. The sequenced sample consisted of PBMCs. The receptors come from a woman between 18 and 29 years old in good health and CMV-seropositive.

J is TRBJ2-1 and V is TRBV19; 10 nucleotides align to TRBD1. This CDR3 is built from 14 residues. Looked up from germline, CDR1 is LNHDA and CDR2 is SQIVND (reference sequence). V was pared by 3 bases and J by 5 bases, with 1 base of the junction left unmatched. CDR3 sequence (DNA): TGTGCCAGTAGTATGGGACAGGGGAACAATGAGCAGTTCTTC. Its translation: CASSMGQGNNEQFF.

The chain couples TRBV27 to TRBJ2-1, with 11 bases identical to TRBD2. Germline assignment: CDR1 MNHEY and CDR2 SMNVEV (reference sequence). Trimming took 6 bases from V and 5 from J; bases not matched to a gene: 15. The CDR3 length is 18 residues. CDR3 sequence reads: CASSLTERLAGPNNEQFF. The CDR3 coding sequence is TGTGCCAGCAGCCTCACCGAAAGACTAGCGGGACCCAACAATGAGCAGTTCTTC.

This chain joins TRBV7-9 and TRBJ2-3; unclear D gene. The CDR3 loop spans 15 amino acids. V lost 5 bases and J 0 bases, leaving 12 bases between the germline ends. The germline V gene has CDR1 SEHNR and CDR2 FQNEAQ (reference sequence). DNA of the CDR3: TGTGCCAGCAGCATATCAGAGGTTAGCACAGATACGCAGTATTTT. Its protein is CASSISEVSTDTQYF. The whole variable domain, remainder taken from reference TRBV7-9 and TRBJ2-3, is DTGVSQNPRHKITKRGQNVTFRCDPISEHNRLYWYRQTLGQGPEFLTYFQNEAQLEKSRLLSDRFSAERPKGSFSTLEIQRTEQGDSAMYLCASSISEVSTDTQYFGPGTRLTVL.

This chain connects TRBV9 to TRBJ2-7, with 9 bases identical to TRBD1. V shed 4 bases, J shed 1 base, and the junction held 3 bases outside the gene matches. This CDR3 is built from 14 residues. Germline loops: CDR1 SGDLS, CDR2 YYNGEE. The CDR3 loop is CASSSGQGSYEQYF. The CDR3 DNA reads as TGTGCCAGCAGCTCGGGACAGGGTTCCTACGAGCAGTACTTC.

The chain has TRBV7-2 and TRBJ2-1; 11 bases line up with TRBD1. V shed 1 base, J shed 14 bases, and the junction held 10 bases outside the gene matches. The CDR3 has 15 residues. Germline V lookup: CDR1 SGHTA, CDR2 FQGNSA. The CDR3 DNA reads TGTGCCAGCAGCTTAGGTATCGCGGAGGGACAGGGGGAGTTCTTC. This translates into CASSLGIAEGQGEFF.

V gene TRBV7-2 combines with J gene TRBJ1-1; no clear D gene. The CDR3 totals 16 residues. V was trimmed by 0 bases and J by 0 bases, leaving 11 bases between them. Per the germline V gene, CDR1 is SGHTA and CDR2 is FQGNSA. CDR3 protein: CASSLAPLALNTEAFF. The CDR3 coding sequence is TGTGCCAGCAGCTTAGCGCCTTTAGCCTTGAACACTGAAGCTTTCTTT.

The chain joins TRBV5-5 to TRBJ2-1; TRBD2 aligns across 7 bases. J was trimmed by 9 bases and V by 6 bases; bases with no gene match: 15. The CDR3 spans 15 residues. Germline CDR1 and CDR2: SGHKS and YYEKEE (reference sequence). The CDR3 nucleotides read TGTGCCAGCAACCTACTAGCGTTGATTGAAAGTGAGCAGTTCTTC. Translated: CASNLLALIESEQFF.

This clone has just a few counts. V usage is TRBV5-1 and J usage is TRBJ2-1; the match to TRBD1 covers 9 bases. The germline CDR1 and CDR2 sequences are SGHRS and YFSETQ. CDR3 length: 16 residues. With 0 bases clipped from V and 4 bases from J, the junction kept 5 bases outside the gene matches. CDR3 in amino acids: CASSLGGTGMYNEQFF. The CDR3 nucleotides read TGCGCCAGCAGCTTGGGAGGGACAGGGATGTACAATGAGCAGTTCTTC. The full variable domain, its missing parts supplied by reference TRBV5-1 and TRBJ2-1, is KAGVTQTPRYLIKTRGQQVTLSCSPISGHRSVSWYQQTPGQGLQFLFEYFSETQRNKGNFPGRFSGRQFSNSRSEMNVSTLELGDSALYLCASSLGGTGMYNEQFFGPGTRLTVL.

The chain couples TRBV2 to TRBJ1-4; possibly TRBD1 for D (5 bases). This CDR3 is 12 amino acids long. Between the trimmed V and J ends, which lost 8 bases and 8 bases, there was a span of 12 bases. CDR1 is SNHLY, CDR2 FYNNEI, per germline. CDR3 DNA: TGTGCCAGCGGGGCAGCTAGGGAAAAACTGTTTTTT. Its protein product is CASGAAREKLFF. The whole variable domain, filled in from reference TRBV2 and TRBJ1-4, reads EPEVTQTPSHQVTQMGQEVILRCVPISNHLYFYWYRQILGQKVEFLVSFYNNEISEKSEIFDDQFSVERPDGSNFTLKIRSTKLEDSAMYFCASGAAREKLFFGSGTQLSVL.

The chain has TRBV10-3 and TRBJ2-3; TRBD2 aligns across 15 bases. The CDR3 length is 21 residues. Germline trimming cut 2 bases from V and 2 bases from J; bases unmatched to any gene: 14. Germline values: CDR1 ENHRY, CDR2 SYGVKD. The CDR3 DNA sequence: TGTGCCATCAGTGAGCCCTCGCTGGGACTAGCGGGAGGTCCCTACACAGATACGCAGTATTTT. Amino acid sequence: CAISEPSLGLAGGPYTDTQYF.

This clone has a single count. The chain recombines TRBV30 with TRBJ2-7, with D possibly being TRBD2 (5 bases). In germline, CDR1 is GTSNPN, CDR2 SVGIG (reference sequence). V lost 4 bases, J lost 0 bases, and 13 bases lay in between. This CDR3 is 14 amino acids long. The CDR3 protein is CAWTRGTSSYEQYF. The CDR3 DNA follows: TGTGCCTGGACTAGAGGCACTAGCTCCTACGAGCAGTACTTC. The whole variable domain, remainder taken from reference TRBV30 and TRBJ2-7, is SQTIHQWPATLVQPVGSPLSLECTVEGTSNPNLYWYRQAAGRGLQLLFYSVGIGQISSEVPQNLSASRPQDRQFILSSKKLLLSDSGFYLCAWTRGTSSYEQYFGPGTRLTVT.

The chain combines TRBV27 with TRBJ1-1, with D uncertain. The CDR3 runs 13 residues. CDR1 and CDR2 from the germline V gene are MNHEY and SMNVEV (reference sequence). Trimming cost V 1 base and J 3 bases, with 6 bases left between them. The CDR3 loop reads CASSLYFDTEAFF. CDR3 coding DNA: TGTGCCAGCAGTTTATATTTCGACACTGAAGCTTTCTTT.

The chain recombines TRBV11-2 with TRBJ2-5; possibly TRBD2 for D (6 bases). Germline V gene sequence: CDR1 SGHAT, CDR2 FQNNGV. Trimming removed 5 bases at V and 4 bases at J, with 11 bases between. The CDR3 has 13 amino acids. The CDR3 nucleotides are TGTGCCAGCAGCCGCACAGCGGGAGAGACCCAGTACTTC. It specifies CASSRTAGETQYF.

The chain uses TRBV4-2 and TRBJ2-2; D unclear. V lost 0 bases, J lost 7 bases, and 15 bases lay in between. Germline V gene lookup returns CDR1 LGHNA and CDR2 YNFKEQ. This CDR3 is built from 16 residues. The chain's CDR3 is CASSQDLVTSGGELFF. The DNA of the CDR3 is TGTGCCAGCAGCCAAGATCTGGTGACTTCGGGCGGGGAGCTGTTTTTT.

A few counts support this clone. V gene TRBV6-6 combines with J gene TRBJ2-7, with 7 bases fitting TRBD1. Germline V lookup: CDR1 MNHNY, CDR2 SVGAGI (reference sequence). The V and J ends lost 4 bases and 7 bases, in that order; junction bases with no gene match: 10. This CDR3 contains 14 residues. The CDR3 DNA reads TGTGCCAGCAGTTCCAGTGACAGGGCCTTTGAGCAGTACTTC. It specifies CASSSSDRAFEQYF.

The rearrangement uses TRBV14 and TRBJ2-4, with TRBD1 identical over 8 bases. V shed 0 bases and J 8 bases; nucleotides not matched to a gene: 15. The CDR3 consists of 18 residues. Germline-derived CDR1 and CDR2 are SGHDN and FVKESK. CDR3 region: CASSQDQGAIRGVDIQYF. In DNA, the CDR3 is TGTGCCAGCAGCCAAGACCAGGGGGCTATCCGCGGGGTGGACATTCAGTACTTC.

The V gene is TRBV4-2, the J gene TRBJ1-5; maybe TRBD1 (5 bases). Germline V lookup: CDR1 LGHNA, CDR2 YNFKEQ. The CDR3 spans 13 residues. V lost 1 base to trimming and J lost 4 bases, with 5 bases between them. The DNA of the CDR3 is TGTGCCAGCAGCCAAGGACAGAATCAGCCCCAGCATTTT. Encoded protein: CASSQGQNQPQHF.